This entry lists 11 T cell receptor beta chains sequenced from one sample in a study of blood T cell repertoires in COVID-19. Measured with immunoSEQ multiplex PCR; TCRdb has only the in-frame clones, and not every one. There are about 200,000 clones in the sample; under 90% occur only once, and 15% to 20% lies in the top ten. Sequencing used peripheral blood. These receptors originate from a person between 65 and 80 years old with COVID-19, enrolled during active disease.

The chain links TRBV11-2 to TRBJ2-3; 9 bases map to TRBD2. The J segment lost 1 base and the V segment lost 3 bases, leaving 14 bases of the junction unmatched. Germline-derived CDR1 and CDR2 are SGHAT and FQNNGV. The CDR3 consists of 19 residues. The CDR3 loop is CASSFSHRSSGGRTDTQYF. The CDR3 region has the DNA TGTGCCAGCAGCTTCTCCCACAGGAGTAGCGGGGGTCGCACAGATACGCAGTATTTT.

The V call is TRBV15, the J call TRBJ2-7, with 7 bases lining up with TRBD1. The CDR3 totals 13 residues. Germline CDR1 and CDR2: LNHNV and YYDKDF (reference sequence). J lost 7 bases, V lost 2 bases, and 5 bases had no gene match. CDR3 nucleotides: TGTGCCACCAGCAGAACACGACAGGGTGAGCAGTACTTC. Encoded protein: CATSRTRQGEQYF.

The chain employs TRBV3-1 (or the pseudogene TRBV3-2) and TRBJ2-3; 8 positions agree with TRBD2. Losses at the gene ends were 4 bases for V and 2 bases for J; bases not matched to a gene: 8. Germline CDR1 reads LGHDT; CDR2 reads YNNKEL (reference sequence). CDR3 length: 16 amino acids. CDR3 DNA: TGTGCCAGCAGCCGTAGGATTAGCGGGGCCACAGATACGCAGTATTTT. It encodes CASSRRISGATDTQYF.

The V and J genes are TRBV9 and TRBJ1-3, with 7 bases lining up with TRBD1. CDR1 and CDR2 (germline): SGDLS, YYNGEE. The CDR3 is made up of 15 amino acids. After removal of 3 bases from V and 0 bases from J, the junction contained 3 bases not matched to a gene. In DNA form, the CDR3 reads TGTGCCAGCAGCGGACAGGGACTCTCTGGAAACACCATATATTTT. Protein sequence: CASSGQGLSGNTIYF.

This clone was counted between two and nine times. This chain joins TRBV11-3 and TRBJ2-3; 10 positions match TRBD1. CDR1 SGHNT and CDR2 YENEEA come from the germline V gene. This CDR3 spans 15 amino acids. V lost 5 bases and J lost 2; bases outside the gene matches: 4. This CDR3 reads CASSLGQGVTDTQYF. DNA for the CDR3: TGTGCCAGCAGCCTAGGACAGGGGGTCACAGATACGCAGTATTTT.

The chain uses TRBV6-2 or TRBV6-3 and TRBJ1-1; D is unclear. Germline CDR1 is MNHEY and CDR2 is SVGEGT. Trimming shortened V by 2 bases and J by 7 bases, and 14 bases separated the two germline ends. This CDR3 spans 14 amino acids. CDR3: CASSYADTPGEAFF. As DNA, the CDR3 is TGTGCCAGCAGTTACGCCGACACGCCTGGTGAAGCTTTCTTT.

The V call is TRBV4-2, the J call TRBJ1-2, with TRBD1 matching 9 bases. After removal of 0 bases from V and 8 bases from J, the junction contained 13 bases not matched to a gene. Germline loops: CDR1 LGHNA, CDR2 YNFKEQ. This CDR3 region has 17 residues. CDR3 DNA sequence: TGTGCCAGCAGCCAAGATCCCGTCGGACAGGGGAGGGACGGCTACACCTTC. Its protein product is CASSQDPVGQGRDGYTF.

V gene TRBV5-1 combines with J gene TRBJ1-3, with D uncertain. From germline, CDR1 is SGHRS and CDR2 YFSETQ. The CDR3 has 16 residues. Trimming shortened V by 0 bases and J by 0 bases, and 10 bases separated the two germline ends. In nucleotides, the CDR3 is TGCGCCAGCAGCTTGGTCAGCGGTAACTCTGGAAACACCATATATTTT. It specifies CASSLVSGNSGNTIYF.

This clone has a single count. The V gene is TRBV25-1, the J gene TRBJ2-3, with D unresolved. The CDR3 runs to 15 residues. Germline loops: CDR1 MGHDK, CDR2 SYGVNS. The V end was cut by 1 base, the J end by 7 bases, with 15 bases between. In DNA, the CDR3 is TGTGCCAGCAGTGAATTGTCTGACCGGAGCAATACGCAGTATTTT. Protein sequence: CASSELSDRSNTQYF.

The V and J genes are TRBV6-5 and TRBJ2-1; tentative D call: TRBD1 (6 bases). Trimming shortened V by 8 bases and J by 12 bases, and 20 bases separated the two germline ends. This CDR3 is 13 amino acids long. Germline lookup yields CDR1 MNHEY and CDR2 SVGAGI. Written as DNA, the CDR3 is TGTGCCAGCGGAAGGGACCCAGTAGGGGGGCAGTTCTTC. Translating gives CASGRDPVGGQFF.

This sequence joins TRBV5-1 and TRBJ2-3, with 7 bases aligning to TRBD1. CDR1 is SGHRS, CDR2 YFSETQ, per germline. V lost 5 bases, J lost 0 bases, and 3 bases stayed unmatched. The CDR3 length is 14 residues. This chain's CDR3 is CASSVTGSTDTQYF. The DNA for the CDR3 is TGCGCCAGCAGTGTGACAGGGAGCACAGATACGCAGTATTTT.